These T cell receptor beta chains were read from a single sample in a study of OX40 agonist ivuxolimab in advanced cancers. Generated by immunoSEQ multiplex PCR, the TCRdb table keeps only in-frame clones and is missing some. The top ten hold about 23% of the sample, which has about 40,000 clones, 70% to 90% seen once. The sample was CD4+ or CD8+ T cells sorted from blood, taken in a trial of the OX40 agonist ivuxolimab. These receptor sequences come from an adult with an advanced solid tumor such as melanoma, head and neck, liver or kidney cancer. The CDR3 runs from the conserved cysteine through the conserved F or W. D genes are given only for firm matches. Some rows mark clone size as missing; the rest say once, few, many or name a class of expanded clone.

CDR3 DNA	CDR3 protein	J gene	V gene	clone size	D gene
TGTGCCAGCAGCTCCAATTTTGCCTACGAGCAGTACTTC	CASSSNFAYEQYF	TRBJ2-7	TRBV11-2	.	.
TGCGCCAGCAGCCTGGAGGCCGGGGAGCTGTTTTTT	CASSLEAGELFF	TRBJ2-2	TRBV4-1	.	.
TGTGCCAGCAGCGAAAGGAGACAGTACAATGAGCAGTTCTTC	CASSERRQYNEQFF	TRBJ2-1	TRBV28	once	.
TGTGCCAGCAGTTTACTTTTAGGGACAGGGGGCTCCTACGAGCAGTACTTC	CASSLLLGTGGSYEQYF	TRBJ2-7	TRBV4-2	.	TRBD1
TGTGCCAGCAGAGTAGGGCTCGAGCAGTACTTC	CASRVGLEQYF	TRBJ2-7	TRBV7-9	once	.
TGTGCCATCGGCTCCCCCCCTGGATTCCAGATCACTGAAGCTTTCTTT	CAIGSPPGFQITEAFF	TRBJ1-1	TRBV10-3	.	.
TGCGCCAGCAGCTTGGTCGGGACCATGGGCTACAATGAGCAGTTCTTC	CASSLVGTMGYNEQFF	TRBJ2-1	TRBV5-1	.	.
TGTGCCAGCAGCGTAGGAGGGGGGACTAGTGCCAATGAGCAGTTCTTC	CASSVGGGTSANEQFF	TRBJ2-1	TRBV9	few	TRBD2
TGCAGCGGGGGACAGGGAATATCCTACGAGCAGTACTTC	CSGGQGISYEQYF	TRBJ2-7	TRBV29-1	.	TRBD1
TGTGCCAGCAGCTACCTCGGGACAGAAGGCTACACCTTC	CASSYLGTEGYTF	TRBJ1-2	TRBV6-5	.	TRBD1
TGTGCCAGCAGCTTCCCGCGACTAGCGGGAGGAGTAGGAGAGCAGTACTTC	CASSFPRLAGGVGEQYF	TRBJ2-7	TRBV7-3	.	TRBD2
TGTGCCAGCAGCTACACGACAGGGAAAGGCTACACCTTC	CASSYTTGKGYTF	TRBJ1-2	TRBV27	.	TRBD1
TGTGCCAGCAGCTTAGCGGTCAGTCTCGGGAACACTGAAGCTTTCTTT	CASSLAVSLGNTEAFF	TRBJ1-1	TRBV7-8	.	.
TGTGCCAGCAGGCGAAGGGGACATGAGCAGTTCTTC	CASRRRGHEQFF	TRBJ2-1	TRBV7-8	.	.
TGTGCCAGCAGGCTAGCGGGAGGGCCGATAGATACGCAGTATTTT	CASRLAGGPIDTQYF	TRBJ2-3	TRBV27	.	TRBD2